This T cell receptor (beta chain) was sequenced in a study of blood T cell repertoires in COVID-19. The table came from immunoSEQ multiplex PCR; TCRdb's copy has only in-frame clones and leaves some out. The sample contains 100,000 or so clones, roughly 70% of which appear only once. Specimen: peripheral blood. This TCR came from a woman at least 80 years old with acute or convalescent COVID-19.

The CDR3 spells CAISERDRGGHGYTF. For the CDR3, the DNA is TGTGCCATCAGTGAGAGGGACAGGGGAGGTCATGGCTACACCTTC. The chain joins TRBV10-3 to TRBJ1-2; 10 bases fit TRBD1. CDR1 ENHRY and CDR2 SYGVKD come from the germline V gene. V was clipped by 2 bases and J by 6 bases; unmatched bases: 6. The CDR3 totals 15 residues.